The source of this T cell receptor beta chain is a study of cytomegalovirus exposure and HLA in healthy donors. The germline V gene has CDR1 SGHKS and CDR2 YYEKEE (reference sequence). The CDR3 is 15 amino acids. The V gene end was trimmed by 0 bases and the J gene end by 7 bases; junction bases not matched to a gene: 6. Primers: 60 Vbeta forward and 13 Jbeta reverse. Sequenced by immunoSEQ multiplex PCR; TCRdb stores in-frame clones only, minus some. The repertoire holds approximately 120,000 clones, with roughly 82% as singletons. The rearrangement links TRBV5-5 to TRBJ1-2, with 10 bases that match TRBD1. The material sequenced was PBMCs. This receptor was taken from a woman aged 60-75 years in good health and CMV-seropositive. CDR3 in DNA: TGTGCCAGCAGCTTGGTCGGGACAGGGGACTCTGGCTACACCTTC. It encodes CASSLVGTGDSGYTF.